Listed below are T cell receptor beta chains from one sample, sequenced in a study of blood T cell repertoires in COVID-19. Clones were sequenced by immunoSEQ multiplex PCR, and TCRdb holds only the in-frame ones, with some missing. The sample carries about 60,000 clones, 91% recorded once. Sequencing was performed on peripheral blood. The source of these receptors is a man in his sixties with acute or convalescent COVID-19. The conserved cysteine and the conserved F or W are not part of the CDR3 here.

j_gene: TRBJ2-3
v_gene: TRBV30
len: 10
CDR3aa: ACGRELDTQY

j_gene: TRBJ2-1
v_gene: TRBV5-4
len: 12
CDR3aa: ASSNQREGNEQF

j_gene: TRBJ2-1
v_gene: TRBV19
len: 13
CDR3aa: ASTTSGRMWNEQF

j_gene: TRBJ2-3
v_gene: TRBV12-5
len: 16
CDR3aa: ASGTGTSGRSSTDTQY

j_gene: TRBJ2-7
v_gene: TRBV5-6
len: 12
CDR3aa: ASSLPAGGVEQY

j_gene: TRBJ2-7
v_gene: TRBV7-2
len: 15
CDR3aa: ASSLGLGGTSIYEQY

j_gene: TRBJ2-1
v_gene: TRBV13
len: 16
CDR3aa: ASSLGLSGQVGYNEQF

j_gene: TRBJ1-1
v_gene: TRBV5-1
len: 11
CDR3aa: ASSFRSGSEAF

j_gene: TRBJ2-6
v_gene: TRBV24-1
len: 14
CDR3aa: ATAGQGSPGANVLT

j_gene: TRBJ2-7
v_gene: TRBV7-5
len: 21
CDR3aa: ARSLESAAGVASGRAGDYEQY

j_gene: TRBJ1-1
v_gene: TRBV7-2
len: 12
CDR3aa: ASSSRAMNTEAF

j_gene: TRBJ2-7
v_gene: TRBV6-1
len: 13
CDR3aa: ASSDEGALRDEQY

j_gene: TRBJ2-7
v_gene: TRBV4-2
len: 12
CDR3aa: ASSPSRDRYEQY

j_gene: TRBJ2-1
v_gene: TRBV4-2
len: 13
CDR3aa: ASSHGLAGDRKQF

j_gene: TRBJ2-5
v_gene: TRBV9
len: 11
CDR3aa: ASSETGEETQY

j_gene: TRBJ2-1
v_gene: TRBV18
len: 12
CDR3aa: ASSPVASTNEQF

j_gene: TRBJ1-2
v_gene: TRBV12-3/TRBV12-4
len: 10
CDR3aa: ASTRDSYGYT

j_gene: TRBJ2-7
v_gene: TRBV28
len: 13
CDR3aa: ASSSSGTGLYEQY

j_gene: TRBJ2-7
v_gene: TRBV28
len: 11
CDR3aa: ASRLAGNYEQY

j_gene: TRBJ1-1
v_gene: TRBV7-3
len: 12
CDR3aa: ASSLDAEGTEAF

j_gene: TRBJ1-5
v_gene: TRBV10-3
len: 14
CDR3aa: AISNRGRSSNQPQH

j_gene: TRBJ1-5
v_gene: TRBV27
len: 11
CDR3aa: ASSWDRDQPQH